This TCR beta chain was captured in a study of T cell repertoires in cytomegalovirus infection. At the level of the study: Based on public TCR beta signatures, there were indications of CMV infection and of a matching HLA type.

A single record per CDR3 protein comes from TCRdb applying MiXCR to the reads. The sample yields some 57,000 distinct CDR3 sequences, around 34% seen once. This clonotype was detected only a few times. No antigen is known for it. The CDR3 has 17 residues. From germline, CDR1 is KGHSH and CDR2 LQKENI. Trimming removed 3 bases from V and 1 base from J; junction bases left unmatched: 8. General observations from the study: Dominating the ex vivo response were TCR beta clonotypes that were CMV-specific and HLA-C-restricted. Cumulated frequencies of public TCR beta families served to identify carriers of CMV plus the relevant HLA.

The genes are TRBV18 and TRBJ1-3, with 8 positions matching TRBD1. The sequencing input was PBMCs, sequenced either directly or after in vitro stimulation (not recorded which). This receptor was taken from a human donor in good health (CMV status not recorded). Some clones in this sample may be carry-over from other donors' samples. In nucleotides, the CDR3 is TGTGCCAGCTCACCTCCAGGGGGCTATCGGTCTGGAAACACCATATATTTT. Its protein is CASSPPGGYRSGNTIYF.